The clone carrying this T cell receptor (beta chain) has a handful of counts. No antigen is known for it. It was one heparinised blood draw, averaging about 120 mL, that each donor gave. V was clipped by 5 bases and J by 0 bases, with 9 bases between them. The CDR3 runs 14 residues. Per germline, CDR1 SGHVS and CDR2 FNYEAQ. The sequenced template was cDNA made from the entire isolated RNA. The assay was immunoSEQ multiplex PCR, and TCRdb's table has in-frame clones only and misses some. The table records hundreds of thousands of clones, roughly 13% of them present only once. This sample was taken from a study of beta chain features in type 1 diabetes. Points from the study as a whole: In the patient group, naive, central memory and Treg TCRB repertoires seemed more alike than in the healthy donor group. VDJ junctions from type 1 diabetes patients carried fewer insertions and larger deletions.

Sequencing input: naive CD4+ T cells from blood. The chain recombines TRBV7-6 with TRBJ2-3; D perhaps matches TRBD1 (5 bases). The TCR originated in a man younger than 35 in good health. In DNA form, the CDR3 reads TGTGCCAGCAGCAAAGGGGTTAGCACAGATACGCAGTATTTT. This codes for CASSKGVSTDTQYF. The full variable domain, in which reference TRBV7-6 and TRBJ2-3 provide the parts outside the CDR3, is GAGVSQSPRYKVTKRGQDVALRCDPISGHVSLYWYRQALGQGPEFLTYFNYEAQQDKSGLPNDRFSAERPEGSISTLTIQRTEQRDSAMYRCASSKGVSTDTQYFGPGTRLTVL.